Shown below are 27 T cell receptor beta chains from a single sample sequenced in a study of identifying expanded T cells in peripheral blood. Clones were read by immunoSEQ multiplex PCR, and TCRdb kept only the in-frame ones, dropping some. The sample lists around 47,000 clones; approximately 82% were seen once. Source material: blood. The receptors were sampled from a person between 18 and 69 years old in good health.

The rearrangement uses TRBV5-1 and TRBJ1-1; D is perhaps TRBD1 (6 bases). CDR1 SGHRS and CDR2 YFSETQ come from the germline V gene. Trimming removed 1 base from V and 0 bases from J, with 10 bases in between. The CDR3 is made up of 15 amino acids. The CDR3 DNA is TGCGCCAGCAGCTTGACAGGGAACGTGAACACTGAAGCTTTCTTT. Translating gives CASSLTGNVNTEAFF.

The chain links TRBV15 to TRBJ2-1; perhaps TRBD2 as D (5 bases). Germline CDR1 LNHNV, CDR2 YYDKDF (reference sequence). This CDR3 has 12 residues. The ends were cut back, 0 bases at V and 10 bases at J, with 7 bases in the middle. The CDR3 coding sequence is TGTGCCACCAGCAGAGATCGCGGGGAGCAGTTCTTC. It encodes CATSRDRGEQFF. Supplemented by reference TRBV15 and TRBJ2-1, the full variable domain reads DAMVIQNPRYQVTQFGKPVTLSCSQTLNHNVMYWYQQKSSQAPKLLFHYYDKDFNNEADTPDNFQSRRPNTSFCFLDIRSPGLGDTAMYLCATSRDRGEQFFGPGTRLTVL.

This clone was counted only a few times. The chain is built from TRBV27 and TRBJ1-2; D not certain. Germline assignment: CDR1 MNHEY and CDR2 SMNVEV (reference sequence). The CDR3 is 12 residues long. The V end was cut by 3 bases, the J end by 6 bases, with 8 bases between. CDR3 bases: TGTGCCAGCAGTTTGCGGGGTAATGGCTACACCTTC. It encodes CASSLRGNGYTF.

Written as DNA, the CDR3 is TGTGCCAGCAGTGTTCAGTTGGGTGACGAGCAGTACTTC. Its translation: CASSVQLGDEQYF. The V gene is TRBV2, the J gene TRBJ2-7; no firm D call. The CDR3 loop spans 13 amino acids. V lost 4 bases to trimming and J lost 5 bases, with 12 bases between them. The germline gives CDR1 SNHLY, CDR2 FYNNEI.

The V and J genes are TRBV30 and TRBJ1-4, with D possibly being TRBD1 (5 bases). Per the germline V gene, CDR1 is GTSNPN and CDR2 is SVGIG (reference sequence). CDR3 length: 14 amino acids. The V end lost 1 base, the J end lost 0 bases, and 6 bases lay between the germline ends. In DNA, the CDR3 is TGTGCCTGGAGTGGAGGGGCAACTAATGAAAAACTGTTTTTT. The encoded protein is CAWSGGATNEKLFF. The full variable domain, with the rest looked up from reference TRBV30 and TRBJ1-4, is SQTIHQWPATLVQPVGSPLSLECTVEGTSNPNLYWYRQAAGRGLQLLFYSVGIGQISSEVPQNLSASRPQDRQFILSSKKLLLSDSGFYLCAWSGGATNEKLFFGSGTQLSVL.

On this clone: One end of the junction fails to match germline, which may point to a read error. The chain uses TRBV5-1 and TRBJ1-4; D possibly corresponds to TRBD1 (5 bases). The CDR3 has 13 amino acids. Germline V lookup: CDR1 SGHRS, CDR2 YFSETQ. CDR3 bases: TGTGCCAGCAGCTGGCGAGGGGCTGAAAAACTGTTTTTC. It specifies CASSWRGAEKLFF.

This clone appeared a few times. The chain employs TRBV7-2 and TRBJ2-1; D ambiguous. The CDR3 covers 13 residues. CDR1 is SGHTA, CDR2 FQGNSA, per germline. The V end was cut by 5 bases, the J end by 7 bases, with 12 bases between. CDR3 nucleotides: TGTGCCAGCAGCCCTAGATTGAGAAATGAGCAGTTCTTC. This translates into CASSPRLRNEQFF.

The rearrangement uses TRBV9 and TRBJ1-2; the D is unclear. Trimming took 4 bases from V and 4 from J, leaving 11 bases between them. The CDR3 is made up of 13 amino acids. Germline V CDR1 and CDR2: SGDLS, YYNGEE. The CDR3 protein is CASSPRVAYGYTF. As DNA, the CDR3 is TGTGCCAGCAGCCCCCGCGTAGCCTATGGCTACACCTTC. Filled out from reference TRBV9 and TRBJ1-2, the complete variable domain reads DSGVTQTPKHLITATGQRVTLRCSPRSGDLSVYWYQQSLDQGLQFLIQYYNGEERAKGNILERFSAQQFPDLHSELNLSSLELGDSALYFCASSPRVAYGYTFGSGTRLTVV.

The J gene is TRBJ1-2, the V gene TRBV11-3, with 7 bases identical to TRBD1. The V gene's germline CDR1 is SGHNT and CDR2 YENEEA. The CDR3 length is 12 residues. V lost 4 bases, J lost 12 bases, and 8 bases stayed unmatched. CDR3 coding DNA: TGTGCCAGCAGCTCACAGGGGCACTCCAACACCTTC. It codes for CASSSQGHSNTF.

The chain recombines TRBV5-1 with TRBJ1-1; TRBD1 matches at 7 bases. The CDR3 is 13 amino acids. J lost 8 bases, V lost 4 bases, and 8 bases had no gene match. Germline values: CDR1 SGHRS, CDR2 YFSETQ. The CDR3 DNA reads as TGCGCCAGCAGCACCGGACAGGTACCAGAAGCTTTCTTT. Protein: CASSTGQVPEAFF. Looking up the rest from reference TRBV5-1 and TRBJ1-1 gives the full variable domain: KAGVTQTPRYLIKTRGQQVTLSCSPISGHRSVSWYQQTPGQGLQFLFEYFSETQRNKGNFPGRFSGRQFSNSRSEMNVSTLELGDSALYLCASSTGQVPEAFFGQGTRLTVV.

This clone was seen a handful of times. This chain connects TRBV6-1 to TRBJ1-2, with D uncertain. Trimming shortened V by 2 bases and J by 7 bases, and 11 bases separated the two germline ends. Germline CDR1 reads MNHNS; CDR2 reads SASEGT. The CDR3 length is 13 residues. In DNA, the CDR3 is TGTGCCAGCAGTGAAACGGGGATTGGTGGCTACACCTTC. Residues: CASSETGIGGYTF.

The chain employs TRBV5-1 and TRBJ2-1; TRBD2 aligns across 10 bases. CDR1 is SGHRS and CDR2 is YFSETQ in the germline V gene. The CDR3 consists of 17 residues. After removal of 1 base from V and 6 bases from J, the junction contained 10 bases not matched to a gene. The CDR3 is CASSLLESSGGTNEQFF. CDR3 DNA sequence: TGCGCCAGCAGCTTGTTAGAGTCTAGCGGGGGTACCAATGAGCAGTTCTTC.

The rearrangement joins TRBV12-5 to TRBJ2-5; perhaps TRBD2 as D (5 bases). Between the trimmed V and J ends, which lost 6 bases and 2 bases, there was a span of 10 bases. The germline gives CDR1 LGHNT, CDR2 FRNRAP. This CDR3 is built from 13 residues. CDR3 DNA: TGTGCTAGTGGCAGCGGAGAACAAGAGACCCAGTACTTC. This encodes CASGSGEQETQYF.

The chain recombines TRBV2 with TRBJ2-7; perhaps TRBD2 as D (7 bases). The V gene's germline CDR1 is SNHLY and CDR2 FYNNEI. This CDR3 is 14 amino acids long. CDR3 sequence reads: CASREGGEAYEQYV. The CDR3, as DNA: TGTGCCAGCAGGGAAGGGGGGGAGGCCTACGAGCAGTACGTC.

The rearrangement joins TRBV5-1 to TRBJ2-5; TRBD1 or TRBD2 may be the D gene (5 bases each). The end of the DNA is better explained by TRBJ2-7, so the J call may be wrong. The CDR3 spans 20 residues. CDR1 is SGHRS, CDR2 YFSETQ, per germline. The CDR3 DNA reads as TGCGCCAGCAGCTTGGGTATAGGGACCCGGAATCCCATCGTCGGTCTCGAGCAGTACTTC. Its translation is CASSLGIGTRNPIVGLEQYF.

The chain couples TRBV28 to TRBJ1-2, with unresolved D. Germline-derived CDR1 and CDR2 are MDHEN and SYDVKM. V dropped 2 bases and J dropped 5 bases, with 15 bases sitting between them. The CDR3 sequence is 15 residues long. In DNA form, the CDR3 reads TGTGCCAGCAGTTTAAAGGGCGTGCCTGGGTATGGCTACACCTTC. This gives the protein CASSLKGVPGYGYTF.

This sequence joins TRBV27 and TRBJ2-3, with 9 bases lining up with TRBD2. The germline gives CDR1 MNHEY, CDR2 SMNVEV (reference sequence). V lost 5 bases to trimming and J lost 8 bases; unmatched junction nucleotides: 8. The CDR3 runs to 14 residues. The CDR3 here is CASSLTGTSSTQYF. CDR3 bases: TGTGCCAGCAGTCTGACTGGGACTAGCTCTACGCAGTATTTT.

This CDR3 reads CASSPLRASNSPLHF. The CDR3 region has the DNA TGCGCCAGCAGCCCTCTTAGGGCGTCGAACTCACCCCTCCACTTT. The rearrangement links TRBV5-1 to TRBJ1-6; the D is unclear. The CDR3 consists of 15 residues. Trimming left V 4 bases short and J 10 bases short, with 18 bases between. Germline CDR1 and CDR2: SGHRS and YFSETQ.

This clone was seen a handful of times. This chain uses TRBV7-9 with TRBJ2-7, with no clear D. Per germline, CDR1 SEHNR and CDR2 FQNEAQ (reference sequence). The CDR3 is 12 residues long. V was trimmed by 0 bases and J by 5 bases, leaving 5 bases between them. CDR3 protein: CASSLAKNEQYF. CDR3 coding DNA: TGTGCCAGCAGCTTAGCGAAGAACGAGCAGTACTTC.

The chain combines TRBV11-3 with TRBJ2-3, with 12 bases lining up with TRBD2. The V gene's germline CDR1 is SGHNT and CDR2 YENEEA. The CDR3 runs to 20 residues. The V segment lost 3 bases and the J segment 2 bases; nucleotides outside the gene matches: 15. This CDR3 is CASSFHPGLAGIRVTDTQYF. The DNA of the CDR3 is TGTGCCAGCAGCTTTCATCCCGGACTAGCGGGGATTCGGGTCACAGATACGCAGTATTTT.

CDR3 amino acids: CASSDPGQGSSEQYV. The CDR3 DNA reads as TGTGCCAGCAGTGACCCGGGACAGGGGTCGTCCGAGCAGTACGTC. This chain links TRBV6-6 with TRBJ2-7; 10 bases map to TRBD1. CDR3 length equals 15 residues. Germline loops: CDR1 MNHNY, CDR2 SVGAGI (reference sequence). Unmatched junction bases numbered 10, after V lost 5 bases and J lost 6 bases.

Only one count was recorded for this clone. V gene TRBV9 combines with J gene TRBJ2-7, with a tentative D call TRBD1 (5 bases). CDR1 SGDLS and CDR2 YYNGEE come from the germline V gene. The CDR3 has 13 residues. V lost 4 bases and J 3 bases, leaving 11 bases between the germline ends. The CDR3 loop reads CASSPRQSYEQYV. CDR3 nucleotides: TGTGCCAGCAGCCCCCGACAGAGCTACGAGCAGTACGTC.

The chain employs TRBV6-5 and TRBJ2-2; 7 nucleotides align to TRBD1. In germline, CDR1 is MNHEY, CDR2 SVGAGI. The CDR3 contains 15 residues. After removal of 5 bases from V and 5 bases from J, the junction contained 8 bases not matched to a gene. CDR3 in amino acids: CASSAKGAITGELFF. The DNA for the CDR3 is TGTGCCAGCAGTGCTAAGGGGGCTATTACCGGGGAGCTGTTTTTT.

This clone was picked up one time. The chain has TRBV5-1 and TRBJ2-7, with D perhaps matching TRBD1 or TRBD2 (5 bases each). Germline V lookup: CDR1 SGHRS, CDR2 YFSETQ. The V and J ends lost 4 bases and 1 base respectively, with 15 bases between them. The CDR3 covers 15 residues. This CDR3 is CASSPGPDHSYEQYF. CDR3 DNA: TGCGCCAGCAGCCCGGGACCGGACCATTCCTACGAGCAGTACTTC.

The sample holds a few counts of this clone. The gene calls are TRBV19 and TRBJ1-3; TRBD1 matches at 7 bases. This CDR3 comprises 15 residues. CDR1 and CDR2 from the germline V gene are LNHDA and SQIVND (reference sequence). With V trimmed by 9 bases and J by 0 bases, 8 bases remained unmatched. Written as DNA, the CDR3 is TGTGCCAGCTCGTTCAGGGGGTACTCTGGAAACACCATATATTTT. Translating it yields CASSFRGYSGNTIYF.

This clone was picked up a small number of times. V and J are TRBV29-1 and TRBJ2-3; D possibly uses TRBD1 or TRBD2 (5 bases each). CDR3 length: 14 residues. V dropped 5 bases and J dropped 0 bases, with 12 bases sitting between them. The germline gives CDR1 SQVTM, CDR2 ANQGSEA. The CDR3 sequence is CSVLGRTSTDTQYF. CDR3 nucleotides: TGCAGCGTTTTGGGACGGACGAGCACAGATACGCAGTATTTT.

The rearrangement uses TRBV5-1 and TRBJ1-2, with TRBD1 as a possible D gene (5 bases). Germline V lookup: CDR1 SGHRS, CDR2 YFSETQ. The CDR3 contains 13 residues. Trimming took 1 base from V and 5 from J, leaving 9 bases between them. CDR3 sequence: CASSLTGRYGYTF. CDR3 nucleotide sequence: TGCGCCAGCAGCTTGACGGGGCGGTATGGCTACACCTTC.